These T cell receptor beta chains were read from a single sample in a study of identical twins. MiXCR, applied by TCRdb to the 5' RACE reads, yields one record per CDR3 protein. In the table there are about 1.7 million distinct CDR3 sequences, about 32% of which are singletons. The sample taken for sequencing was cord blood. The origin of the receptors is a newborn girl in good health. CDR3s include the opening cysteine and the closing phenylalanine or tryptophan. The D gene is left open where the match is weak. Size is omitted from some rows. Given values are once, few, many or a class for expanded clones.

TRBV7-2	TRBD2	TRBJ2-3	few	CASSLIGGGGTTDTQYF	TGTGCCAGCAGCTTAATCGGTGGCGGGGGGACCACAGATACGCAGTATTTT
TRBV6-6	.	TRBJ1-1	once	CASNIDRTNTEAFF	TGTGCCAGCAATATTGACAGGACGAACACTGAAGCTTTCTTT
TRBV29-1	.	TRBJ2-3	.	CSVIGGMTDTQYF	TGCAGCGTTATCGGAGGGATGACAGATACGCAGTATTTT
TRBV10-3	.	TRBJ2-7	few	CAISVSADRAYEQYF	TGTGCCATCAGTGTCTCAGCGGACCGAGCCTACGAGCAGTACTTC
TRBV12-3/TRBV12-4	.	TRBJ1-2	.	CASLGGTESYGYTF	TGTGCCAGCTTGGGGGGGACGGAGAGCTATGGCTACACCTTC
TRBV12-3/TRBV12-4	.	TRBJ1-1	few	CASSLRQIMNTEAFF	TGTGCCAGCAGTCTGAGACAGATAATGAACACTGAAGCTTTCTTT
TRBV3-1	TRBD2	TRBJ2-4	.	CASSQDPLAGINIQYF	TGTGCCAGCAGCCAAGATCCCCTAGCGGGGATAAACATTCAGTACTTC
TRBV28	.	TRBJ1-6	once	CASSTAGTPYNSPLHF	TGTGCCAGCAGTACTGCCGGGACACCTTATAATTCACCCCTCCACTTT
TRBV28	.	TRBJ1-1	once	CASSLPSGGNTEAFF	TGTGCCAGCAGCCTACCCTCCGGGGGGAACACTGAAGCTTTCTTT
TRBV7-8	.	TRBJ1-1	few	CASSSQSLWNPSTFF	TGTGCCAGCAGCTCACAATCTCTATGGAACCCTTCAACTTTCTTT
TRBV2	TRBD1	TRBJ2-7	.	CASSKDRSSYEQYF	TGTGCCAGCAGTAAGGACAGGAGCTCCTACGAGCAGTACTTC
TRBV18	.	TRBJ2-3	.	CASSPLIGGADTQYF	TGTGCCAGCTCACCGTTGATAGGGGGGGCAGATACGCAGTATTTT
TRBV5-5	TRBD1	TRBJ2-7	few	CASSLVTGSDEQYF	TGTGCCAGCAGCTTGGTGACAGGGTCCGACGAGCAGTACTTC
TRBV4-1	.	TRBJ2-1	few	CASSPNAKNNEQFF	TGCGCCAGCAGCCCTAACGCTAAAAACAATGAGCAGTTCTTC
TRBV18	.	TRBJ2-7	few	CASSNYREGYEQYF	TGTGCCAGCTCGAATTACAGGGAGGGCTACGAGCAGTACTTC
TRBV10-3	.	TRBJ2-2	.	CAIRFAGELFF	TGTGCCATCAGGTTTGCCGGGGAGCTGTTTTTT
TRBV28	TRBD1	TRBJ2-5	.	CASRPRQGAKQETQYF	TGTGCCAGCAGGCCCCGACAGGGGGCGAAGCAAGAGACCCAGTACTTC
TRBV20-1	.	TRBJ1-5	.	CSATTVSNQPQHF	TGCAGTGCAACCACAGTTAGCAATCAGCCCCAGCATTTT
TRBV29-1	TRBD2	TRBJ2-1	.	CSVSLAGSYNEQFF	TGCAGCGTTTCCTTAGCGGGTTCCTACAATGAGCAGTTCTTC
TRBV29-1	.	TRBJ1-1	few	CSAFVTEAFF	TGCAGCGCCTTCGTCACTGAAGCTTTCTTT
TRBV12-3/TRBV12-4	TRBD2	TRBJ2-4	many	CASSLTSGGNIQYF	TGTGCCAGCAGTTTGACTAGCGGGGGAAACATTCAGTACTTC